This TCR beta chain was identified in a study of Ad26.COV2.S vaccination and SARS-CoV-2 variants. This CDR3 region has 14 residues. V shed 5 bases and J 1 base; nucleotides not matched to a gene: 4. The germline V gene encodes CDR1 SGHTA and CDR2 FQGTGA. A word on this clone: What it recognizes is unknown.

Notes on the study in general: Vaccine and placebo recipients had comparable breadth of non-spike TCRs.

TCRdb's copy holds only in-frame clones and misses some; the assay was immunoSEQ multiplex PCR. This sample has more than 150,000 clones, with 87% found just once. Material: peripheral blood, obtained after recovery from COVID-19. The chain couples TRBV7-3 to TRBJ1-1, with 7 bases lining up with TRBD1. This receptor was obtained from a human donor who had recovered from COVID-19. The CDR3, as DNA: TGTGCCAGCAGCCCACAGGGGACGAACACTGAAGCTTTCTTT. This codes for CASSPQGTNTEAFF. The variable domain in full, with the rest retrieved from reference TRBV7-3 and TRBJ1-1, is GAGVSQTPSNKVTEKGKYVELRCDPISGHTALYWYRQSLGQGPEFLIYFQGTGAADDSGLPNDRFFAVRPEGSVSTLKIQRTERGDSAVYLCASSPQGTNTEAFFGQGTRLTVV.